This T cell receptor beta chain stems from a study of blood T cell repertoires in COVID-19. TCRdb's copy holds only in-frame clones and misses some; the assay was immunoSEQ multiplex PCR. The table has tens of thousands of clones, 85% to 90% seen once; the top ten hold 2.5% to 3%. This CDR3 is 16 amino acids long. Germline V gives CDR1 SGHTA, CDR2 FQGNSA. Sequencing input: peripheral blood. The chain combines TRBV7-2 with TRBJ2-3; 12 bases fit TRBD2. This TCR derives from a man between 45 and 60 years old with acute or convalescent COVID-19. This chain's CDR3 is CASQSRGPSGRETQYF. As DNA, the CDR3 is TGTGCAAGCCAGTCCAGGGGGCCTAGCGGGAGGGAAACGCAGTATTTT. Using reference TRBV7-2 and TRBJ2-3 for the parts outside the CDR3, the full variable domain is GAGVSQSPSNKVTEKGKDVELRCDPISGHTALYWYRQSLGQGLEFLIYFQGNSAPDKSGLPSDRFSAERTGGSVSTLTIQRTQQEDSAVYLCASQSRGPSGRETQYFGPGTRLTVL.